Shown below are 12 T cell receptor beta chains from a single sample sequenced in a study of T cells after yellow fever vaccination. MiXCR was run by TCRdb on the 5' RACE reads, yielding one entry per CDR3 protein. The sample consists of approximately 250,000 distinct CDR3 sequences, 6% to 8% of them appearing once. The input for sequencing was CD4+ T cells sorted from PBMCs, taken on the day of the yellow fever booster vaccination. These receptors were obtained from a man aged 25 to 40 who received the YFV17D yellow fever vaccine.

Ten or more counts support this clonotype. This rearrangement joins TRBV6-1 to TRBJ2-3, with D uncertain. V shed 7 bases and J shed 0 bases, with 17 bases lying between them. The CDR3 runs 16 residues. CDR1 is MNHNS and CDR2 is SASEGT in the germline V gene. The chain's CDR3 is CASNPLVQTSTDTQYF. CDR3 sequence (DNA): TGTGCCAGCAATCCATTGGTCCAAACTAGCACAGATACGCAGTATTTT.

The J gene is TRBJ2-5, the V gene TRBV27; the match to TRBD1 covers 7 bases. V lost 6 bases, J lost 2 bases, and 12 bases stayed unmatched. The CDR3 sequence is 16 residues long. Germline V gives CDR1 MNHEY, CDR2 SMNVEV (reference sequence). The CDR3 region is CASSPRFGQAQETQYF. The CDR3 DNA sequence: TGTGCCAGCAGCCCAAGATTCGGACAGGCTCAAGAGACCCAGTACTTC.

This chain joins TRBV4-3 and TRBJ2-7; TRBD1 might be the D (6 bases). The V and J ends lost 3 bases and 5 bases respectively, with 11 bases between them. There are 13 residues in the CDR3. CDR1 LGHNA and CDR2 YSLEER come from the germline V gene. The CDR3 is CASSQRGKDEQYF. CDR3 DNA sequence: TGCGCCAGCAGCCAGAGGGGGAAGGACGAGCAGTACTTC.

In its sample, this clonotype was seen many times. The CDR3 region has the DNA TGCAGTGCTAGAGATTGGGAGACCCAGTACTTC. It specifies CSARDWETQYF. The chain couples TRBV20-1 to TRBJ2-5; D is undetermined. The CDR3 has 11 amino acids. Germline assignment: CDR1 DFQATT and CDR2 SNEGSKA (reference sequence). Trimming left V 0 bases short and J 5 bases short, with 4 bases between.

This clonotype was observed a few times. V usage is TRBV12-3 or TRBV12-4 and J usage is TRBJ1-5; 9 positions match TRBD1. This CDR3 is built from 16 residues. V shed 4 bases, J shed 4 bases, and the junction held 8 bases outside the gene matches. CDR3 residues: CASSSRGQGWNQPQHF. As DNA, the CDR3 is TGTGCCAGCAGTTCCAGGGGACAGGGATGGAATCAGCCCCAGCATTTT.

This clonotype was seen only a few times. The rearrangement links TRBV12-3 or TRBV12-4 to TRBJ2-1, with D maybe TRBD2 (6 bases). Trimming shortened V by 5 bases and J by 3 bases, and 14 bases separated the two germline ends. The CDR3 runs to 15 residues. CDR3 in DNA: TGTGCCAGCAGTAAACCCGGGACTGGCTACAATGAGCAGTTCTTC. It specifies CASSKPGTGYNEQFF.

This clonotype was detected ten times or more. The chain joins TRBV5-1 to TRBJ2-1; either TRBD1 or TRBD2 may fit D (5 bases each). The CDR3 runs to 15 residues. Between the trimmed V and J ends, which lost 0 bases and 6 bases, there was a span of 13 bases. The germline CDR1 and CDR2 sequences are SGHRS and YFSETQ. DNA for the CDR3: TGCGCCAGCAGCTTGGGGGGGATAGGTCTCAATGAGCAGTTCTTC. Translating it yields CASSLGGIGLNEQFF.

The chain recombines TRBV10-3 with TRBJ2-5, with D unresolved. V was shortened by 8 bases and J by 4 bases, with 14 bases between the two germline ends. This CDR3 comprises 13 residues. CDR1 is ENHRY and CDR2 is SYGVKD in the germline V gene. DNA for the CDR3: TGTGCCATCTCATTAGGAGCGCCAGAGACCCAGTACTTC. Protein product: CAISLGAPETQYF.

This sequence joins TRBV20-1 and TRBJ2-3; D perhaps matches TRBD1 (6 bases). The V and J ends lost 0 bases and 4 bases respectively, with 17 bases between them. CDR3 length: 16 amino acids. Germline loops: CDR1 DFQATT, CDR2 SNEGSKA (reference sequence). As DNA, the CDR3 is TGCAGTGCTAGAGATACGGGCAGGGGAATTCCAGATACGCAGTATTTT. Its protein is CSARDTGRGIPDTQYF.

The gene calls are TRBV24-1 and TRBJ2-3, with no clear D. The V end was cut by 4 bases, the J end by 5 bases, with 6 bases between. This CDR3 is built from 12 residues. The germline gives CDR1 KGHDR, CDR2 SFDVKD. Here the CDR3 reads CATSEELDTQYF. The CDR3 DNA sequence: TGTGCCACCAGTGAGGAATTAGATACGCAGTATTTT.

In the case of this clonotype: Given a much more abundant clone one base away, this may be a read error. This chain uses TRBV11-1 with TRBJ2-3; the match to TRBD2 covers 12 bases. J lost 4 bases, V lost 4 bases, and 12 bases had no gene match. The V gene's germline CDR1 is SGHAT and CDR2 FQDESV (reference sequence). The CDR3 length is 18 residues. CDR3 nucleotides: TGTGCCAGCAGCTCCCGTAAGACTAGCGGGAGTTGGTCAGATACGCAGTATTTT. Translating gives CASSSRKTSGSWSDTQYF. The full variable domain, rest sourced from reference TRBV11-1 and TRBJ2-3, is EAEVAQSPRYKITEKSQAVAFWCDPISGHATLYWYRQILGQGPELLVQFQDESVVDDSQLPKDRFSAERLKGVDSTLKIQPAELGDSAMYLCASSSRKTSGSWSDTQYFGPGTRLTVL.

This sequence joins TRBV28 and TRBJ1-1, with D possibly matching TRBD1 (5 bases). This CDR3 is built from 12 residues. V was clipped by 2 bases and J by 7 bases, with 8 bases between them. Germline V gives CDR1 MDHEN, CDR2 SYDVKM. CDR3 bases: TGTGCCAGCAGTTTACGACAGCTTGAAGCTTTCTTT. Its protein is CASSLRQLEAFF.